Detailed here is one TCR beta chain. This clone was recorded a few times. Its binding antigen is unknown. One base away there is no much larger clone; base qualities are not given. These data come from a study of CD8+ T cells in alopecia areata (dated by TCRdb to the late 2010s). For the study in its entirety: The treated patients took part in an open-label pilot trial in which moderate-to-severe alopecia areata was treated with oral tofacitinib at 5 to 10 mg twice daily. Clonality in the scalp was compared among normal scalp (n=4), patchy alopecia areata scalp (n=8), and alopecia totalis/universalis scalp (n=8). Amplification of TCRbeta CDR3 regions was done by immunoSEQ multiplex PCR using 35 Vbeta forward primers and 13 Jbeta reverse primers. The study used high-throughput TCRbeta sequencing to examine T cell clonal expansion in alopecia areata, in both the C3H/HeJ mouse model and human patients. Patients on tofacitinib were biopsied at baseline and after 4 and 24 weeks of treatment, and several of the patients also had a later scalp biopsy. Patients stayed on tofacitinib for 6 to 18 months and then had 6 months of follow-up off drug so that delayed response and recurrence could be assessed. In humans, TCRbeta sequencing was performed on scalp tissue and on sorted CD4+ and CD8+ peripheral blood T cells from healthy controls and from patients with patchy or totalis/universalis alopecia areata. For the treated patients, the SALT score, which quantifies what percentage of scalp surface area is affected, served as the measure of disease severity. RNA was extracted with the PAXgene miRNA kit for fixed scalp, the miRNeasy kit for PBMCs, and the RNeasy kit for mouse skin.

The label giving this sample's treatment or condition can be read as: oral pan-JAK inhibitor, 5-10 mg twice daily. Lesional scalp punch biopsies and peripheral blood were obtained from alopecia areata patients. After PBMCs were isolated by density centrifugation and stained for CD3, CD4 and CD8, a FACSAria was used to sort CD4+ and CD8+ T cells. Here is what the overall study found, with its caveats: Because the treated cohort was small and had only one nonresponder, larger studies are needed to examine links between baseline CD8+ expansion and response. TCR sequences shared between patients were less clear than in mice, possibly partly because of HLA diversity in the patient population. Compared with normal scalp, lesional scalp, particularly in alopecia totalis/universalis, had higher clonality and more expanded CD8+ clones, which suggests antigenic drive. Tofacitinib significantly decreased scalp clonality and the number of expanded CD8+ clones among the top 100 scalp clones. Unlike mouse skin, where gammadelta T cells dominate, normal human skin contains resident alphabeta T cells that get sequenced too, which complicates analysis of the scalp TCR repertoire. Many expanded lesional clones were found to persist in scalp and blood during tofacitinib treatment, and relapse after treatment cessation may be partly explained by this persistence.

Receptors were amplified or captured by the immunoSEQ multiplex PCR assay. RNA was extracted from all samples and reverse transcribed into cDNA as template for TCR sequencing. First-strand cDNA was synthesized using SuperScript III with a 2:1 mix of oligo-dT and random hexamers. Amplification bias was assessed with a synthetic immune receptor repertoire, and residual bias was removed computationally. The paper's processing steps were these. Raw reads were preprocessed to remove errors, and CDR3 was defined according to IMGT conventions as the region from the conserved cysteine to phenylalanine. To get clonality, Shannon entropy was normalized by log2 of the number of productive unique TCRs and the result was subtracted from 1. Whether scalp clones were CD4 or CD8 was inferred by matching scalp TCRbeta sequences against CD4 and CD8 repertoires sorted from blood. TCRdb limited this immuneACCESS table to in-frame rearrangements with V and J called. A share of clones is missing; checked studies link under half to unresolved V genes, and the rest is unexplained. That table furnishes V, J and clone size, whereas the DNA furnished D and trimming. This sample comprises some 190,000 clones, 45% to 60% of them detected only once. Of the sample, 10% is held by the ten largest clones.

The TCR comes from a human donor with alopecia areata. Sequenced material: CD8+ T cells sorted from blood, taken between weeks 51 and 52, from a patient treated with tofacitinib.

The nucleotide sequence is TGTGCCAGCACCAGGACAGGGACTGAGCAGTACTTC. Translated, it gives CASTRTGTEQYF. The chain uses TRBV7-8 and TRBJ2-7, with 8 bases aligning to TRBD1. As encoded in the germline V gene, CDR1 is SGHVS while CDR2 is FQNEAQ. Its CDR3 holds 12 amino acids, cysteine through phenylalanine. The only DNA kept is the CDR3, 36 bases in frame from the first base. Unmatched junction bases come to 6, with V trimmed by 7 bases and J by 7 bases.